This TCR beta chain was sequenced for a study of T cells in Graves' hyperthyroidism and ophthalmopathy. V was pared by 6 bases and J by 4 bases, with 5 bases of the junction left unmatched. The germline gives CDR1 ENHRY, CDR2 SYGVKD. The length of the CDR3 is 13 residues. Study outcomes and limitations: Through a model of 13 V-J features, ophthalmopathy was separated from stable hyperthyroidism. Ophthalmopathy, which appeared later, was predicted by the model a median approximately six months before onset. Blood samples included most of the expanded thyroid clonotypes exceeding 0.001.

The CDR3 regions of TCR beta were amplified from RNA transcripts. TCR CDR3 regions were first amplified by RT-PCR with HTBI primers. One entry per CDR3 protein results from TCRdb running MiXCR on the multiplex PCR reads. Of some 360,000 distinct CDR3 sequences detected, 18% appear once; the ten largest clones hold roughly 16%. The study based diagnoses on clinical symptoms, serum thyroxine and TRAb, thyroid ultrasound and orbital computed tomography. This clonotype occurred a few times. Its antigen is undetermined. The sample consisted of blood. The receptor comes from a woman aged 35 to 49 with Graves' ophthalmopathy. The gene calls are TRBV10-3 and TRBJ2-7, with 8 positions matching TRBD1. The CDR3 protein is CAISIGTGYEQYF. CDR3 coding DNA: TGTGCCATCAGCATCGGGACAGGTTACGAGCAGTACTTC.